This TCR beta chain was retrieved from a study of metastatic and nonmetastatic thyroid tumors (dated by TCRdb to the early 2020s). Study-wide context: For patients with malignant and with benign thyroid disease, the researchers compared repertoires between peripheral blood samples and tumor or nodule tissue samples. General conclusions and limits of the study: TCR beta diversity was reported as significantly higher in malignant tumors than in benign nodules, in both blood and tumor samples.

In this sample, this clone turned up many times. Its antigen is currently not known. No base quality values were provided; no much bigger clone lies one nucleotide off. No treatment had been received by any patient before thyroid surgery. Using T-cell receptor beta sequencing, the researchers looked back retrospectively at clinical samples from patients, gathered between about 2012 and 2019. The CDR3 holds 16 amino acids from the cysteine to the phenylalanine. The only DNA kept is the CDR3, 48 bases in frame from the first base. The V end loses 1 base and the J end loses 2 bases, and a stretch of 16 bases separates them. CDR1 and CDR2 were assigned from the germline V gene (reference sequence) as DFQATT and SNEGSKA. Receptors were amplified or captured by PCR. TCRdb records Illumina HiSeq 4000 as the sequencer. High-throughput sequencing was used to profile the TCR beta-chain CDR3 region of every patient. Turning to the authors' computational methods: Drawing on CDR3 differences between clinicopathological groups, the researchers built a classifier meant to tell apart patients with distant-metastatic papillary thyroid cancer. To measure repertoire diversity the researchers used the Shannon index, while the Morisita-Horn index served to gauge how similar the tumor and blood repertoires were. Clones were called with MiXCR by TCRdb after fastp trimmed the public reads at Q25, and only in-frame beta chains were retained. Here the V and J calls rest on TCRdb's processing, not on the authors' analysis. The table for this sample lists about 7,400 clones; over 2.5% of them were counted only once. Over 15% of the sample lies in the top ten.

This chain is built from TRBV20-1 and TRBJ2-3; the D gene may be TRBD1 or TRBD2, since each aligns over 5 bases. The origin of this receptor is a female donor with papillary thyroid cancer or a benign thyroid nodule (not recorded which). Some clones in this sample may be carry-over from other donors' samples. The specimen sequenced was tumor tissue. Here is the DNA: TGCAGTGCTAGAGGGGTTGGGACCAGGACCACAGATACGCAGTATTTT. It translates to CSARGVGTRTTDTQYF.